These 13 T cell receptor beta chains were sequenced from one sample in a study of graft-versus-host responses after intestinal transplantation. Profiling relied on immunoSEQ multiplex PCR, and the TCRdb table lists in-frame clones only, not all of them. Here the sample spans approximately 12,000 clones, under 40% being singletons. Researchers placed around 200,000 CFSE-labeled responder cells in culture with around 200,000 irradiated, violet-dye-labeled stimulator cells. The specimen comprised alloreactive CD8+ T cells from a mixed lymphocyte reaction culture, sampled before intestinal transplant. The subset here: CFSE-low proliferating T cells sorted from roughly 6-day pre-transplant mixed lymphocyte reaction (GvH or HvG direction). The receptor set was obtained from a human patient who received an intestinal transplant.

The V and J genes are TRBV10-3 and TRBJ1-2; TRBD1 matches 9 bases. J was trimmed by 8 bases and V by 7 bases; bases with no gene match: 8. The CDR3 length is 13 residues. Per germline, CDR1 ENHRY and CDR2 SYGVKD. Here the CDR3 reads CAIKTGGLRGYTF. Here the CDR3 DNA reads TGTGCCATCAAGACAGGGGGTCTGAGGGGCTACACCTTC.

This chain joins TRBV4-1 and TRBJ1-5, with 9 bases lining up with TRBD1. The V segment lost 4 bases and the J segment 4 bases; nucleotides outside the gene matches: 5. Germline V gene lookup returns CDR1 MGHRA and CDR2 YSYEKL. This CDR3 region has 15 residues. CDR3 amino acids: CASSRTGDTNQPQHF. CDR3 nucleotide sequence: TGCGCCAGCAGCCGGACAGGGGATACAAATCAGCCCCAGCATTTT.

The rearrangement links TRBV11-1 to TRBJ1-2; perhaps TRBD1 as D (6 bases). CDR1 and CDR2 from the germline V gene are SGHAT and FQDESV (reference sequence). The CDR3 contains 14 residues. The ends were cut back, 1 base at V and 8 bases at J, with 14 bases in the middle. Written as DNA, the CDR3 is TGTGCCAGCAGCTTAGGACAACAGGGAATGGGCTACACCTTC. Translated: CASSLGQQGMGYTF.

V and J are TRBV6-5 and TRBJ2-7; D not certain. This CDR3 has 13 residues. Trimming left V 2 bases short and J 4 bases short, with 9 bases between. Germline values: CDR1 MNHEY, CDR2 SVGAGI. CDR3 sequence (DNA): TGTGCCAGCAGTTACGGTGGATTATACGAGCAGTACTTC. This encodes CASSYGGLYEQYF.

As DNA, the CDR3 is TGCGCCAGCAGCTTTGCGGGACTATTCTACGAGCAGTACTTC. This encodes CASSFAGLFYEQYF. This chain connects TRBV5-1 to TRBJ2-7; 7 bases fit TRBD2. This CDR3 is 14 amino acids long. V shed 2 bases and J 3 bases; nucleotides not matched to a gene: 5. Per the germline V gene, CDR1 is SGHRS and CDR2 is YFSETQ.

The CDR3 DNA is TGTGCCAGCAGCTTAGCTGCGGACTACACTGAAGCTTTCTTT. As protein: CASSLAADYTEAFF. The chain is built from TRBV7-9 and TRBJ1-1; D is uncertain. The CDR3 has 14 residues. Germline assignment: CDR1 SEHNR and CDR2 FQNEAQ (reference sequence). Trimming left V 0 bases short and J 3 bases short, with 8 bases between.

The chain joins TRBV10-3 to TRBJ1-2; D gene unclear. The CDR3 extends over 13 amino acids. Germline values: CDR1 ENHRY, CDR2 SYGVKD. The V end lost 2 bases, the J end lost 2 bases, and 6 bases lay between the germline ends. The CDR3 DNA is TGTGCCATCAGTGAGACAGCAAACTATGGCTACACCTTC. Translating gives CAISETANYGYTF.

This clone is termed medium-sized (0.01 to 0.1%). The V call is TRBV7-6, the J call TRBJ2-7; no clear D. The germline V and J ends were trimmed by 1 base and 3 bases, with 10 bases remaining between them. The CDR3 has 14 amino acids. Germline-derived CDR1 and CDR2 are SGHVS and FNYEAQ. CDR3 coding DNA: TGTGCCAGCAGCTTAGGCGGACCATTCTACGAGCAGTACTTC. This codes for CASSLGGPFYEQYF.

This clone was observed a few times. The chain has TRBV11-3 and TRBJ2-7; no clear D. The CDR3 is 13 amino acids. Germline values: CDR1 SGHNT, CDR2 YENEEA. Trimming removed 1 base at V and 2 bases at J, with 6 bases between. The CDR3 DNA sequence: TGTGCCAGCAGCTTAGGGGCAACCTACGAGCAGTACTTC. This codes for CASSLGATYEQYF.

The chain combines TRBV9 with TRBJ2-2, with 9 bases aligning to TRBD2. With V trimmed by 3 bases and J by 5 bases, 5 bases remained unmatched. The CDR3 sequence is 15 residues long. The germline CDR1 and CDR2 sequences are SGDLS and YYNGEE. The CDR3 loop is CASSAGLALTGELFF. The CDR3 DNA follows: TGTGCCAGCAGCGCGGGACTAGCCCTAACCGGGGAGCTGTTTTTT. Full variable domain (rest looked up from reference TRBV9 and TRBJ2-2): DSGVTQTPKHLITATGQRVTLRCSPRSGDLSVYWYQQSLDQGLQFLIQYYNGEERAKGNILERFSAQQFPDLHSELNLSSLELGDSALYFCASSAGLALTGELFFGEGSRLTVL.

This clone was observed at least ten times. This sequence joins TRBV5-6 and TRBJ2-5; D may be TRBD2 (7 bases). The CDR3 runs 14 residues. V was shortened by 4 bases and J by 2 bases, with 12 bases between the two germline ends. CDR1 and CDR2 (germline): SGHDT, YYEEEE. CDR3 in amino acids: CASSRGGGQETQYF. The CDR3 DNA reads as TGTGCCAGCAGCCGAGGGGGAGGGCAAGAGACCCAGTACTTC.

This clone was seen more than once but under ten times. The chain employs TRBV11-1 and TRBJ1-1; TRBD1 might be the D (5 bases). CDR1 and CDR2 from the germline V gene are SGHAT and FQDESV (reference sequence). Between the trimmed V and J ends, which lost 5 bases and 1 base, there was a span of 14 bases. This CDR3 contains 15 residues. CDR3 DNA sequence: TGTGCCAGCAGCCCCTGGACCGGGACGAACACTGAAGCTTTCTTT. This translates into CASSPWTGTNTEAFF.

This rearrangement joins TRBV6-1 to TRBJ2-7; either TRBD1 or TRBD2 may supply D (5 bases each). The CDR3 runs to 15 residues. The germline CDR1 and CDR2 sequences are MNHNS and SASEGT. The V and J ends lost 1 base and 2 bases respectively, with 12 bases between them. The CDR3 spells CASSEESWGPYEQYF. The DNA for the CDR3 is TGTGCCAGCAGTGAAGAGTCGTGGGGACCCTACGAGCAGTACTTC.